This passage covers 29 T cell receptor beta chains from one sample sequenced in a study of T cell clonotyping in hematopoietic cell transplantation. The table came from immunoSEQ multiplex PCR; TCRdb's copy has only in-frame clones and leaves some out. The sample consists of roughly 12,000 clones, approximately 70% of them appearing once. Sequenced material: peripheral blood mononuclear cells, taken 180 days after allogeneic stem cell transplant. Receptor source: a male patient between 55 and 70 years old who had an allogeneic stem cell transplant from an unrelated donor, so the T cells may come from the graft donor. Some clones in this sample may be carry-over from other donors' samples.

DNA of the CDR3: TGTGCCAGCAGCTTGGGAGGCTATCACTATCAGCCCCAGCATTTT. Amino acids: CASSLGGYHYQPQHF. The chain carries TRBV5-6 and TRBJ1-5; D is unclear. Between the trimmed V and J ends, which lost 0 bases and 5 bases, there was a span of 12 bases. This CDR3 has 15 residues. Germline V CDR1 and CDR2: SGHDT, YYEEEE.

This sequence joins TRBV2 and TRBJ1-5; no clear D. In germline, CDR1 is SNHLY, CDR2 FYNNEI. CDR3 length: 13 amino acids. Trimming cost V 1 base and J 3 bases, with 4 bases left between them. The CDR3 DNA sequence: TGTGCCAGCAGTGAAGAGTTCAATCAGCCCCAGCATTTT. Protein product: CASSEEFNQPQHF.

The rearrangement links TRBV28 to TRBJ1-2; perhaps TRBD1 as D (6 bases). V was pared by 4 bases and J by 4 bases, with 13 bases between. The CDR3 length is 14 residues. Looked up from germline, CDR1 is MDHEN and CDR2 is SYDVKM. The CDR3 DNA is TGTGCCAGCAGTTGGGCAGGGGATATCTATGGCTACACCTTC. The encoded protein is CASSWAGDIYGYTF.

V gene TRBV2 combines with J gene TRBJ1-5; a possible D gene is TRBD1 (6 bases). Germline CDR1 is SNHLY and CDR2 is FYNNEI. V lost 2 bases and J 0 bases, leaving 8 bases between the germline ends. The CDR3 is made up of 15 amino acids. CDR3 sequence: CASSEQGYSNQPQHF. The DNA of the CDR3 is TGTGCCAGCAGTGAACAGGGGTATAGCAATCAGCCCCAGCATTTT.

The J gene is TRBJ2-7, the V gene TRBV5-1, with TRBD1 matching over 7 bases. Germline-derived CDR1 and CDR2 are SGHRS and YFSETQ. V lost 4 bases to trimming and J lost 7 bases; unmatched junction nucleotides: 11. CDR3 length equals 14 residues. The CDR3 bases are TGCGCCAGCAGCCTTACCGGGACAGACTTTGAGCAGTACTTC. Translated, it gives CASSLTGTDFEQYF.

J is TRBJ2-1 and V is TRBV28; 12 nucleotides match TRBD2. The V segment lost 3 bases and the J segment 7 bases; nucleotides outside the gene matches: 4. This CDR3 spans 15 amino acids. The V gene's germline CDR1 is MDHEN and CDR2 SYDVKM. CDR3 in amino acids: CASSFGLAGSNEQFF. The CDR3 DNA sequence: TGTGCCAGCAGTTTCGGACTAGCGGGAAGTAATGAGCAGTTCTTC.

The chain recombines TRBV28 with TRBJ2-7, with 8 bases matching TRBD2. The CDR3 is 15 amino acids. After removal of 5 bases from V and 4 bases from J, the junction contained 10 bases not matched to a gene. The germline V gene encodes CDR1 MDHEN and CDR2 SYDVKM. For the CDR3, the DNA is TGTGCCAGCAGTAGCGGGAGAGCGCCGTCTTACGAGCAGTACTTC. It codes for CASSSGRAPSYEQYF.

The V and J genes are TRBV13 and TRBJ2-5; D may be TRBD2 (6 bases). This CDR3 comprises 14 residues. Germline loops: CDR1 PRHDT, CDR2 FYEKMQ (reference sequence). V was cut by 5 bases and J by 5 bases, with 15 bases left in between. The CDR3 protein is CASSLAGQDETQYF. CDR3 nucleotides: TGTGCCAGCAGCCTCGCGGGGCAGGATGAGACCCAGTACTTC.

This chain joins TRBV7-9 and TRBJ1-4; weak D call: TRBD1 (5 bases). The CDR3 runs 14 residues. Germline lookup yields CDR1 SEHNR and CDR2 FQNEAQ (reference sequence). V was trimmed by 5 bases and J by 5 bases, leaving 12 bases between them. The CDR3 sequence is CASSNPGANEKLFF. The DNA for the CDR3 is TGTGCCAGCAGCAACCCCGGGGCCAATGAAAAACTGTTTTTT. Together with reference TRBV7-9 and TRBJ1-4, the CDR3 gives the full variable domain: DTGVSQNPRHKITKRGQNVTFRCDPISEHNRLYWYRQTLGQGPEFLTYFQNEAQLEKSRLLSDRFSAERPKGSFSTLEIQRTEQGDSAMYLCASSNPGANEKLFFGSGTQLSVL.

The genes are TRBV27 and TRBJ2-3; TRBD2 matches 9 bases. V shed 3 bases and J 5 bases; nucleotides not matched to a gene: 6. Germline CDR1 reads MNHEY; CDR2 reads SMNVEV (reference sequence). The CDR3 sequence is 15 residues long. CDR3 coding DNA: TGTGCCAGCAGTTTTCTAGCGGGAACAAAAGATACGCAGTATTTT. It yields the protein CASSFLAGTKDTQYF.

Points on this clone: Distinct nucleotide sequences in the sample also encode this CDR3. The chain couples TRBV2 to TRBJ1-1, with D unresolved. Germline loops: CDR1 SNHLY, CDR2 FYNNEI. Trimming removed 1 base from V and 7 bases from J, with 4 bases in between. This CDR3 is 11 amino acids long. The chain's CDR3 is CASSEGLEAFF. CDR3 sequence (DNA): TGTGCCAGCAGTGAAGGCCTTGAAGCTTTCTTT.

This clone was seen a handful of times. This chain joins TRBV30 and TRBJ1-2, with 11 nucleotides matching TRBD1. The CDR3 sequence is 13 residues long. CDR1 is GTSNPN and CDR2 is SVGIG in the germline V gene (reference sequence). The V segment lost 4 bases and the J segment 5 bases; nucleotides outside the gene matches: 3. The CDR3: CAWMGQGVYGYTF. Here the CDR3 DNA reads TGTGCCTGGATGGGACAGGGGGTTTATGGCTACACCTTC.

This clone was seen once. The chain employs TRBV9 and TRBJ2-5; no clear D. Germline V gene data show CDR1 as SGDLS and CDR2 as YYNGEE. The CDR3 loop spans 14 amino acids. Trimming stripped 0 bases from V and 5 bases from J, with 11 bases between. Written as DNA, the CDR3 is TGTGCCAGCAGCGTAGGGTGGTCACGGGAGACCCAGTACTTC. Protein product: CASSVGWSRETQYF.

This rearrangement joins TRBV2 to TRBJ1-1, with a possible D match to TRBD1 (5 bases). V dropped 4 bases and J dropped 0 bases, with 18 bases sitting between them. The CDR3 totals 17 residues. Per germline, CDR1 SNHLY and CDR2 FYNNEI. As DNA, the CDR3 is TGTGCCAGCAGTGCCCGAGGGGTTACCGCCGTGAACACTGAAGCTTTCTTT. Translated: CASSARGVTAVNTEAFF.

This chain joins TRBV29-1 and TRBJ1-2; 8 bases align to TRBD1. Germline CDR1 and CDR2: SQVTM and ANQGSEA. The CDR3 is made up of 14 amino acids. The trim removed 3 bases at V and 6 bases at J, leaving 9 bases unmatched. CDR3 DNA: TGCAGCGTTGACTTGACAGGGGTTCTGGATGGCTACACCTTC. Encoded protein: CSVDLTGVLDGYTF. Combining the CDR3 with reference TRBV29-1 and TRBJ1-2 gives the whole variable domain SAVISQKPSRDICQRGTSLTIQCQVDSQVTMMFWYRQQPGQSLTLIATANQGSEATYESGFVIDKFPISRPNLTFSTLTVSNMSPEDSSIYLCSVDLTGVLDGYTFGSGTRLTVV.

With regard to this clone: At one of its ends the junction is not consistent with the germline gene, which may arise from a read error. The chain has TRBV7-2 and TRBJ2-2; 11 bases are a match to TRBD1. There are 15 residues in the CDR3. The germline V gene has CDR1 SGHTA and CDR2 FQGNSA. CDR3 DNA sequence: TGTGCCATCAGCCGGGACAGGGGGGGGACCGGGGAGCTGTTTTTT. Its translation is CAISRDRGGTGELFF.

Here the CDR3 reads CACRDSLNQPQHF. DNA for the CDR3: TGTGCCTGCCGTGACAGCCTCAATCAGCCCCAGCATTTT. This chain connects TRBV30 to TRBJ1-5, with TRBD1 as a possible D gene (5 bases). The CDR3 is 13 amino acids. Looked up from germline, CDR1 is GTSNPN and CDR2 is SVGIG (reference sequence). Trimming removed 6 bases from V and 3 bases from J, with 12 bases in between.

The rearrangement uses TRBV30 and TRBJ2-1, with 8 positions matching TRBD2. Germline V gene sequence: CDR1 GTSNPN, CDR2 SVGIG (reference sequence). This CDR3 region has 13 residues. The ends lost 5 bases at V and 7 bases at J; junction bases unmatched: 7. DNA for the CDR3: TGTGCCTGGGAACCCGGGACTAGGAATGAGCAGTTCTTC. This gives the protein CAWEPGTRNEQFF.

CDR3 sequence: CASSLAQNNEQFF. CDR3 coding DNA: TGCGCCAGCAGCTTGGCACAGAACAATGAGCAGTTCTTC. The rearrangement uses TRBV5-1 and TRBJ2-1, with no clear D. The CDR3 sequence is 13 residues long. CDR1 and CDR2 (germline): SGHRS, YFSETQ. The V gene lost 0 bases and the J gene lost 5 bases, with 6 bases spanning the gap.

The chain carries TRBV28 and TRBJ1-2; D remains unclear. Per germline, CDR1 MDHEN and CDR2 SYDVKM. CDR3 length: 11 amino acids. The V and J ends lost 5 bases and 2 bases respectively, with 3 bases between them. The CDR3 DNA sequence: TGTGCCAGCAGTCGAAACTATGGCTACACCTTC. This encodes CASSRNYGYTF.

The V and J genes are TRBV30 and TRBJ2-5, with D uncertain. Germline assignment: CDR1 GTSNPN and CDR2 SVGIG (reference sequence). V dropped 1 base and J dropped 1 base, with 1 base sitting between them. The CDR3 contains 11 residues. The CDR3 DNA reads as TGTGCCTGGAGTGGCCAAGAGACCCAGTACTTC. It codes for CAWSGQETQYF.

This chain connects TRBV2 to TRBJ1-5; D gene ambiguous. The CDR3 sequence is 16 residues long. Trimming removed 6 bases at V and 0 bases at J, with 15 bases between. Germline V gene data show CDR1 as SNHLY and CDR2 as FYNNEI. As DNA, the CDR3 is TGTGCCAGCAGCTTATGCAGGAGGGATAGCAATCAGCCCCAGCATTTT. Its translation is CASSLCRRDSNQPQHF.

J is TRBJ1-2 and V is TRBV30, with TRBD1 matching 8 bases. CDR1 GTSNPN and CDR2 SVGIG come from the germline V gene (reference sequence). V dropped 2 bases and J dropped 4; count of bases not matched to a gene: 6. The CDR3 covers 14 residues. CDR3 residues: CAWSLQGAIYGYTF. The CDR3 DNA follows: TGTGCCTGGAGTCTCCAGGGGGCCATCTATGGCTACACCTTC.

This sequence joins TRBV29-1 and TRBJ1-2; D unresolved. CDR3 length: 11 amino acids. The germline V and J ends were trimmed by 5 bases and 6 bases, with 10 bases remaining between them. Germline loops: CDR1 SQVTM, CDR2 ANQGSEA. The CDR3 is CSVTANHGYTF. The CDR3 DNA is TGCAGCGTTACAGCGAACCATGGCTACACCTTC. Based on the CDR3 plus reference TRBV29-1 and TRBJ1-2, the full variable domain is SAVISQKPSRDICQRGTSLTIQCQVDSQVTMMFWYRQQPGQSLTLIATANQGSEATYESGFVIDKFPISRPNLTFSTLTVSNMSPEDSSIYLCSVTANHGYTFGSGTRLTVV.

The chain employs TRBV4-1 and TRBJ2-5; the D is unclear. Looked up from germline, CDR1 is MGHRA and CDR2 is YSYEKL. V gave up 5 bases and J gave up 2 bases, with 12 bases separating them. The CDR3 spans 14 residues. CDR3 sequence: CASSERTGQETQYF. The CDR3 DNA follows: TGCGCCAGCAGCGAAAGAACTGGTCAAGAGACCCAGTACTTC.

The V and J genes are TRBV27 and TRBJ1-5, with D possibly being TRBD1 (6 bases). The CDR3 has 16 amino acids. In germline, CDR1 is MNHEY, CDR2 SMNVEV (reference sequence). The ends were cut back, 2 bases at V and 0 bases at J, with 11 bases in the middle. The CDR3 nucleotides are TGTGCCAGCAGTTTAGGGGGGGGCTTTAGCAATCAGCCCCAGCATTTT. Its translation: CASSLGGGFSNQPQHF.

J is TRBJ2-2 and V is TRBV29-1; TRBD2 might be the D (7 bases). Looked up from germline, CDR1 is SQVTM and CDR2 is ANQGSEA. The CDR3 runs 13 residues. V lost 4 bases and J lost 4, with 10 bases in between. CDR3 bases: TGCAGCGTTGGGAGGGGGGGCACCGGGGAGCTGTTTTTT. It codes for CSVGRGGTGELFF.

The V gene is TRBV1, the J gene TRBJ1-6; the table calls TRBD1, which could not be checked here. TRBV1 is reported as a pseudogene. The CDR3 contains 16 residues. The CDR3 DNA is TGCACCAGCAGCCAAATTTGGGGGCGCGTAAATTCACCCCTCCACTTT. Translating gives CTSSQIWGRVNSPLHF.

This chain links TRBV28 with TRBJ2-3; maybe TRBD2 (6 bases). The V gene's germline CDR1 is MDHEN and CDR2 SYDVKM. The CDR3 runs to 16 residues. Between the trimmed V and J ends, which lost 6 bases and 1 base, there was a span of 17 bases. In DNA form, the CDR3 reads TGTGCCAGCAGCCCTAATGGGGGGTGGGGCACAGATACGCAGTATTTT. It codes for CASSPNGGWGTDTQYF.